These 11 T cell receptor beta chains share one sample of origin, sequenced in a study of glioma-infiltrating T cells. TCR alpha and beta CDR3 regions were amplified from RNA using iRepertoire nested multiplex PCR. MiXCR was run by TCRdb on the multiplex PCR reads, yielding one entry per CDR3 protein. The table has a few hundred thousand distinct CDR3 sequences, 41% seen once; the top ten hold 12%. The sequenced sample was glioma tissue, nonneoplastic brain tissue, or PBMCs (not recorded which). The receptors were sampled from a human donor with low-grade glioma or glioblastoma, undergoing nonglioma brain surgery, or in good health (not recorded which).

There are a few counts of this clonotype. In nucleotides, the CDR3 is TGTGCCAGCAGTCCCTCCCGTGTCGATACGCAGTATTTT. Translation gives CASSPSRVDTQYF. J is TRBJ2-3 and V is TRBV6-5; D gene uncertain. V was shortened by 5 bases and J by 6 bases, with 12 bases between the two germline ends. The germline V gene encodes CDR1 MNHEY and CDR2 SVGAGI. The CDR3 covers 13 residues.

This clonotype showed up just once. This may arise from a read error, as a much more abundant clone is one base away. This chain connects TRBV6-2 or TRBV6-3 to TRBJ2-7; TRBD2 matches at 8 bases. Looked up from germline, CDR1 is MNHEY and CDR2 is SVGEGT. The CDR3 length is 16 residues. The CDR3 sequence: CASTDSGGLASYGQYF. The CDR3, as DNA: TGTGCCAGCACCGACAGCGGGGGCCTGGCGTCCTACGGGCAGTACTTC.

This clonotype was seen more than once but under ten times. The chain uses TRBV27 and TRBJ2-5, with 7 bases fitting TRBD1. With V trimmed by 7 bases and J by 4 bases, 12 bases remained unmatched. The CDR3 extends over 15 amino acids. Looked up from germline, CDR1 is MNHEY and CDR2 is SMNVEV (reference sequence). The CDR3 spells CASTDLSTGLETQYF. Written as DNA, the CDR3 is TGTGCCAGCACCGATCTCTCGACAGGGCTAGAGACCCAGTACTTC.

The rearrangement uses TRBV20-1 and TRBJ1-1; TRBD1 matches at 8 bases. The CDR3 covers 14 residues. J was trimmed by 5 bases and V by 3 bases; bases with no gene match: 8. Germline V lookup: CDR1 DFQATT, CDR2 SNEGSKA (reference sequence). Here the CDR3 reads CSASDRTGKTEAFF. The CDR3 bases are TGCAGTGCTAGTGATCGGACAGGGAAAACTGAAGCTTTCTTT.

Ten or more counts support this clonotype. The chain has TRBV20-1 and TRBJ2-7; 8 bases fit TRBD1. V was pared by 7 bases and J by 6 bases, with 11 bases of the junction left unmatched. The CDR3 is made up of 13 amino acids. CDR1 and CDR2 (germline): DFQATT, SNEGSKA (reference sequence). The CDR3 nucleotides read TGCAGTGGGAGGACAGGGCGGTTATCCGAGCAGTACTTC. Translating gives CSGRTGRLSEQYF.

V gene TRBV20-1 combines with J gene TRBJ1-2; D may be TRBD1 (5 bases). V lost 0 bases to trimming and J lost 5 bases, with 16 bases between them. There are 15 residues in the CDR3. The V gene's germline CDR1 is DFQATT and CDR2 SNEGSKA (reference sequence). This CDR3 is CSARDRWRQFYGYTF. The CDR3 coding sequence is TGCAGTGCTAGAGATCGCTGGAGACAGTTTTATGGCTACACCTTC.

The CDR3 spells CSAPKGGTSENEQYF. For the CDR3, the DNA is TGCAGTGCCCCTAAGGGGGGCACTAGCGAAAACGAGCAGTACTTC. The V gene is TRBV20-1, the J gene TRBJ2-7; tentatively, D is TRBD2 (7 bases). Per the germline V gene, CDR1 is DFQATT and CDR2 is SNEGSKA (reference sequence). The CDR3 spans 15 residues. Trimming took 6 bases from V and 5 from J, leaving 23 bases between them.

This clonotype came up many times. The V gene is TRBV20-1, the J gene TRBJ2-7; weak D call: TRBD2 (5 bases). Germline CDR1 and CDR2: DFQATT and SNEGSKA (reference sequence). The V end lost 6 bases, the J end lost 4 bases, and 16 bases lay between the germline ends. There are 13 residues in the CDR3. CDR3 nucleotides: TGCAGTGCCGGACTCGACGTGGGGTACGAGCAGTACTTC. It specifies CSAGLDVGYEQYF.

About this clonotype: In this CDR3 the conserved last residue, phenylalanine or tryptophan, is missing, so a read error is likely. The chain employs TRBV11-2 and TRBJ2-3; 12 bases fit TRBD2. Trimming removed 5 bases from V and 2 bases from J; junction bases left unmatched: 8. The CDR3 contains 17 residues. The germline CDR1 and CDR2 sequences are SGHAT and FQNNGV. This CDR3 reads CASSQRLAGVVTDTQYY. The CDR3, as DNA: TGTGCCAGCAGCCAACGACTAGCGGGAGTTGTCACAGATACGCAGTATTAT.

This clonotype showed up many times. The chain has TRBV27 and TRBJ2-1; 7 positions match TRBD1. The CDR3 loop spans 14 amino acids. Trimming cost V 6 bases and J 6 bases; bases outside gene matches: 8. Germline CDR1 is MNHEY and CDR2 is SMNVEV (reference sequence). CDR3 bases: TGTGCCAGCAGCCTGACAGGGCCTCGCAATGAGCAGTTCTTC. As protein: CASSLTGPRNEQFF.

Concerning this clonotype: A much larger clonotype is one base distant, so this may be a read error. J is TRBJ2-7 and V is TRBV6-5; no reliable D call. The CDR3 spans 13 residues. Germline V gene sequence: CDR1 MNHEY, CDR2 SVGAGI. In nucleotides, the CDR3 is TGTGCCAGCGGTTACGGGCCTTCCTACGAGCAGTACTTC. Protein sequence: CASGYGPSYEQYF.